The 19 T cell receptor beta chains given below trace back to one sample, sequenced in a study of neurological immune-mediated disorders. One entry per CDR3 protein results from TCRdb running MiXCR on the 5' RACE reads. Here the sample spans 35,000 to 55,000 distinct CDR3 sequences, roughly 6.3% being singletons. Sequenced material: CD4+ T cells from blood. The receptors were gathered from a woman aged 40 to 55 in good health.

This clonotype was seen repeatedly, ten times or more. The V and J genes are TRBV5-1 and TRBJ1-1, with D hard to call. This CDR3 has 13 residues. Germline CDR1 is SGHRS and CDR2 is YFSETQ. The V gene lost 0 bases and the J gene lost 0 bases, with 3 bases spanning the gap. The CDR3 region is CASSLVVNTEAFF. The CDR3 DNA reads as TGCGCCAGCAGCTTGGTAGTGAACACTGAAGCTTTCTTT.

This clonotype has at least ten counts. The chain joins TRBV6-1 to TRBJ2-5; the D is unclear. Germline assignment: CDR1 MNHNS and CDR2 SASEGT. The length of the CDR3 is 15 residues. Trimming pared 5 bases from V and 4 bases from J, leaving 17 bases between. CDR3 protein: CASSSQGTRGETQYF. CDR3 coding DNA: TGTGCCAGCAGTTCCCAAGGTACCCGAGGAGAGACCCAGTACTTC.

This clonotype was recorded at least ten times. This chain connects TRBV27 to TRBJ1-4; D uncertain. CDR3 size: 14 residues. Trimming removed 2 bases at V and 2 bases at J, with 6 bases between. The V gene's germline CDR1 is MNHEY and CDR2 SMNVEV (reference sequence). The CDR3 DNA follows: TGTGCCAGCAGTTTAACCGGGACTAATGAAAAACTGTTTTTT. Translating it yields CASSLTGTNEKLFF.

This clonotype was seen ten or more times. V is TRBV5-1 and J is TRBJ2-1; 9 bases are a match to TRBD1. Per the germline V gene, CDR1 is SGHRS and CDR2 is YFSETQ. The CDR3 totals 15 residues. The V gene end was trimmed by 4 bases and the J gene end by 7 bases; junction bases not matched to a gene: 9. The CDR3 region has the DNA TGCGCCAGCAGCGCAACAGGGGGCTTTGTGAATGAGCAGTTCTTC. Protein: CASSATGGFVNEQFF.

This clonotype was recorded at least ten times. The genes are TRBV5-1 and TRBJ2-1; 10 nucleotides agree with TRBD2. The CDR3 extends over 15 amino acids. V shed 4 bases, J shed 3 bases, and the junction held 4 bases outside the gene matches. Germline values: CDR1 SGHRS, CDR2 YFSETQ. CDR3 sequence (DNA): TGCGCCAGCAGCCGTGCTAGCGGGAGCTACAATGAGCAGTTCTTC. It translates to CASSRASGSYNEQFF. Looking up the rest from reference TRBV5-1 and TRBJ2-1 gives the full variable domain: KAGVTQTPRYLIKTRGQQVTLSCSPISGHRSVSWYQQTPGQGLQFLFEYFSETQRNKGNFPGRFSGRQFSNSRSEMNVSTLELGDSALYLCASSRASGSYNEQFFGPGTRLTVL.

This clonotype was detected many times. The CDR3 sequence is CASSLGGSGNTIYF. CDR3 DNA sequence: TGTGCCAGCAGCTTGGGGGGTTCTGGAAACACCATATATTTT. This chain uses TRBV5-5 with TRBJ1-3; D call uncertain. The CDR3 is 14 residues long. CDR1 and CDR2 (germline): SGHKS, YYEKEE (reference sequence). V was trimmed by 0 bases and J by 1 base, leaving 5 bases between them.

This clonotype was seen repeatedly, ten times or more. The rearrangement uses TRBV29-1 and TRBJ1-1; tentatively, D is TRBD1 (5 bases). Germline V gene sequence: CDR1 SQVTM, CDR2 ANQGSEA. The CDR3 sequence is 13 residues long. V dropped 7 bases and J dropped 2 bases, with 14 bases sitting between them. The DNA for the CDR3 is TGCAGCGCCAAGACAGACGCAAACACTGAAGCTTTCTTT. Translating gives CSAKTDANTEAFF. Filled out from reference TRBV29-1 and TRBJ1-1, the complete variable domain reads SAVISQKPSRDICQRGTSLTIQCQVDSQVTMMFWYRQQPGQSLTLIATANQGSEATYESGFVIDKFPISRPNLTFSTLTVSNMSPEDSSIYLCSAKTDANTEAFFGQGTRLTVV.

This clonotype showed up many times. The chain links TRBV5-1 to TRBJ1-2; 7 bases match TRBD1. In germline, CDR1 is SGHRS, CDR2 YFSETQ. There are 14 residues in the CDR3. The ends lost 4 bases at V and 8 bases at J; junction bases unmatched: 11. CDR3 region: CASSVTGQWEGYTF. The CDR3 DNA is TGCGCCAGCAGCGTTACGGGACAGTGGGAAGGCTACACCTTC.

This clonotype was observed at least ten times. The J gene is TRBJ2-1, the V gene TRBV5-1; 7 bases line up with TRBD2. The length of the CDR3 is 18 residues. From germline, CDR1 is SGHRS and CDR2 YFSETQ. V lost 4 bases to trimming and J lost 0 bases; unmatched junction nucleotides: 13. The CDR3 coding sequence is TGCGCCAGCAGCAGCCCCTCTAGCGGACTAAGCTCCTACAATGAGCAGTTCTTC. This codes for CASSSPSSGLSSYNEQFF.

The sample holds many counts of this clonotype. J is TRBJ2-7 and V is TRBV6-5, with 8 bases aligning to TRBD2. Germline CDR1 reads MNHEY; CDR2 reads SVGAGI. J was trimmed by 6 bases and V by 8 bases; bases with no gene match: 3. This CDR3 is built from 11 residues. Written as DNA, the CDR3 is TGTGCCAGCTGTCGGGGGGGCGAGCAGTACTTC. As protein: CASCRGGEQYF.

This clonotype has a count of ten or more. The chain is built from TRBV28 and TRBJ2-1, with D tentatively TRBD2 (5 bases). The germline CDR1 and CDR2 sequences are MDHEN and SYDVKM. The CDR3 runs to 16 residues. Trimming cost V 5 bases and J 0 bases, with 14 bases left between them. For the CDR3, the DNA is TGTGCCAGCAGTCGGAGGACGGGGATCTCCTACAATGAGCAGTTCTTC. Translating gives CASSRRTGISYNEQFF.

This clonotype was counted only a few times. CDR3 sequence: CASSLGLAGRTDTQYF. CDR3 bases: TGTGCCAGTAGCCTCGGACTAGCGGGGCGCACAGATACGCAGTATTTT. The chain has TRBV19 and TRBJ2-3; 12 nucleotides match TRBD2. V was clipped by 6 bases and J by 1 base; unmatched bases: 5. Germline loops: CDR1 LNHDA, CDR2 SQIVND (reference sequence). This CDR3 has 16 residues.

The sample holds many counts of this clonotype. The V call is TRBV7-3, the J call TRBJ2-3, with 11 nucleotides matching TRBD2. The germline gives CDR1 SGHTA, CDR2 FQGTGA. The CDR3 totals 15 residues. V dropped 5 bases and J dropped 5; count of bases not matched to a gene: 6. CDR3 residues: CASSELAGVRDTQYF. The CDR3 bases are TGTGCCAGCAGCGAACTAGCGGGAGTAAGAGATACGCAGTATTTT.

The CDR3 spells CSVVRGRPSHNEQFF. The CDR3 DNA follows: TGCAGCGTTGTAAGGGGGCGACCTAGCCACAATGAGCAGTTCTTC. V gene TRBV29-1 combines with J gene TRBJ2-1; 7 positions agree with TRBD1. The CDR3 is 15 residues long. The trim removed 4 bases at V and 5 bases at J, leaving 11 bases unmatched. The germline V gene encodes CDR1 SQVTM and CDR2 ANQGSEA.

The count of this clonotype is one. The rearrangement joins TRBV24-1 to TRBJ2-1; tentatively, D is TRBD1 (6 bases). The V gene's germline CDR1 is KGHDR and CDR2 SFDVKD. V was pared by 9 bases and J by 6 bases, with 20 bases between. The CDR3 loop spans 15 amino acids. The CDR3 DNA follows: TGTGCCACCGGCCCCCTAGGGGGAGAAAGCAATGAGCAGTTCTTC. The encoded protein is CATGPLGGESNEQFF.

In this sample, this clonotype turned up many times. The gene calls are TRBV5-1 and TRBJ1-2; 8 bases fit TRBD1. The germline gives CDR1 SGHRS, CDR2 YFSETQ. The length of the CDR3 is 15 residues. The V and J ends lost 2 bases and 4 bases, in that order; junction bases with no gene match: 7. The CDR3 DNA reads TGCGCCAGCAGCTTCGACTGGGACAGGACCTATGGCTACACCTTC. This codes for CASSFDWDRTYGYTF.

In this sample, this clonotype turned up many times. This CDR3 reads CASSSGTRGNEQFF. CDR3 bases: TGCGCCAGCAGCTCCGGGACTAGGGGGAATGAGCAGTTCTTC. The genes are TRBV5-1 and TRBJ2-1; 8 positions agree with TRBD2. The length of the CDR3 is 14 residues. Germline V gene lookup returns CDR1 SGHRS and CDR2 YFSETQ. Trimming removed 3 bases from V and 7 bases from J; junction bases left unmatched: 6.

This clonotype appeared many times. The chain employs TRBV20-1 and TRBJ2-7, with 7 bases matching TRBD2. After removal of 0 bases from V and 0 bases from J, the junction contained 5 bases not matched to a gene. The CDR3 spans 15 residues. Germline CDR1 and CDR2: DFQATT and SNEGSKA (reference sequence). The CDR3 sequence: CSARDPLASSYEQYF. The CDR3 region has the DNA TGCAGTGCTAGAGATCCACTAGCGAGCTCCTACGAGCAGTACTTC.

This clonotype has at least ten counts. V and J are TRBV29-1 and TRBJ1-1, with 9 bases fitting TRBD1. The germline V gene has CDR1 SQVTM and CDR2 ANQGSEA. The CDR3 totals 14 residues. V was clipped by 6 bases and J by 5 bases; unmatched bases: 10. CDR3 sequence: CSVRRTGGQTEAFF. CDR3 nucleotides: TGCAGCGTCAGACGCACAGGGGGCCAAACTGAAGCTTTCTTT.